This is a list of T cell receptor beta chains from one sample in a study of CD8 T cells in ankylosing spondylitis. TCRdb independently ran MiXCR on the 5' RACE reads; one entry per CDR3 protein. This table holds about 750,000 distinct CDR3 sequences, roughly 19% found once. The sequencing sample was made of blood, either unsorted or a sorted T cell fraction (not recorded which). All receptors derive from a male donor with ankylosing spondylitis. The CDR3 runs from the conserved cysteine through the conserved F or W. For some rows the clone size is stated as once, few or many, or as a class when expanded; others skip it.

TRBJ1-4 TRBV6-5 many CASSSGTANEKLFF
TRBJ1-4 TRBV7-2 . CASSLGGTGQNEKLFF
TRBJ1-4 TRBV7-2 . CASSLGPGFNEKLFF
TRBJ1-3 TRBV4-2 . CASSQDLGGNTIYF
TRBJ2-7 TRBV20-1 . CSARRPTTGGKYEQYF
TRBJ2-1 TRBV11-2 many CASSRLLGGDEQFF
TRBJ2-7 TRBV5-1 . CASKAGASSYEQYF
TRBJ1-1 TRBV10-1 few CASSELYPPGGNTEAFF
TRBJ2-2 TRBV25-1 few CASRALAGERIGELFF
TRBJ2-1 TRBV5-1 . CASSGGISQGEQFF
TRBJ2-7 TRBV5-1 many CASSQGLAGEYEQYF
TRBJ1-6 TRBV12-3/TRBV12-4 few CASSYVWSTGSSPLHF
TRBJ2-2 TRBV6-1 few CASTTGGATGELFF
TRBJ2-7 TRBV7-2 few CASSWGHSYEQYF
TRBJ2-1 TRBV19 few CASSTDLAAMGSEQFF
TRBJ2-5 TRBV9 . CASSQGGLAGDGRETQYF
TRBJ2-7 TRBV20-1 . CSASWISYEQYF
TRBJ2-3 TRBV7-2 few CASTPEMGGLTDTQYF
TRBJ1-6 TRBV5-1 few CASSRGTGDLGNSPLHF
TRBJ1-1 TRBV5-1 few CASSLGRGYETEAFF
TRBJ2-2 TRBV5-1 few CASSWDRETNTGELFF
TRBJ2-5 TRBV11-2 . CASSLLSGQETQYF
TRBJ2-7 TRBV6-2/TRBV6-3 . CASRPPTGTSHYEQYF
TRBJ1-1 TRBV4-1 few CASSQWATGGTTEAFF
TRBJ2-1 TRBV12-1 few CASSKDREGEQFF
TRBJ2-1 TRBV4-1 few CASSQAIRRGADNEQFF
TRBJ1-2 TRBV12-3/TRBV12-4 few CASRSGPVGYTF
TRBJ1-2 TRBV12-3/TRBV12-4 few CASSLAPLGGAYGYTF
TRBJ2-5 TRBV2 . CASTRDSKETQYF
TRBJ1-1 TRBV7-9 . CASSRWSGDTEAFF
TRBJ1-1 TRBV5-1 few CASSSGVGSRNTEAFF
TRBJ2-3 TRBV24-1 few CATSDLFAAPTDTQYF
TRBJ1-1 TRBV7-2 few CASSLASNPGTEAFF
TRBJ1-1 TRBV7-2 few CASSLILQNTEAFF
TRBJ2-3 TRBV12-3/TRBV12-4 . CASSLNYGDTQYF
TRBJ2-1 TRBV6-1 few CATQRAGGLHNEQFF
TRBJ2-2 TRBV7-2 few CASSPGSFYTGELFF
TRBJ2-5 TRBV5-4 . CASSVTGTGLQETQYF
TRBJ2-7 TRBV3-1 few CASTPEYF
TRBJ2-1 TRBV14 . CASSQLTSGDHNEQFF
TRBJ2-2 TRBV4-1 many CASSQAGLNTGELFF
TRBJ2-1 TRBV7-2 . CASSSVPPNEQFF